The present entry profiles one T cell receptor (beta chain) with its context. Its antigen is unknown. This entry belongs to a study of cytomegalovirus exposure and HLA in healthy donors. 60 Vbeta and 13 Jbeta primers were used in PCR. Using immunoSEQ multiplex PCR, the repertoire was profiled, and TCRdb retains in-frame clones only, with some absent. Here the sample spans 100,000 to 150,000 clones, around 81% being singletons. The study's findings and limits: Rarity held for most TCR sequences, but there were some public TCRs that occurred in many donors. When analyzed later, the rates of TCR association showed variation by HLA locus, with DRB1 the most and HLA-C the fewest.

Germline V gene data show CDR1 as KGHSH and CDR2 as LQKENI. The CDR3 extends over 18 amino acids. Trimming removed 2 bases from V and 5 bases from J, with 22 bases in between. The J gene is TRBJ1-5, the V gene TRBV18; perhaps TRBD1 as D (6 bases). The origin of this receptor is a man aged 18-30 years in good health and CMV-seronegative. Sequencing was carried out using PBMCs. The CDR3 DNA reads TGTGCCAGCTCACCATCGGTTTCGCAGGGGAGAAGTCATCAGCCCCAGCATTTT. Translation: CASSPSVSQGRSHQPQHF.